The following is a T cell receptor (beta chain) sequence with its context. This receptor's antigen is unknown. Base-call qualities are not available, and no considerably larger clone is one nucleotide away. TCRbeta CDR3 regions were amplified from genomic DNA using the immunoSEQ Assay, a bias-controlled multiplex PCR. As for the original processing: The number of nucleated cells in each sample was estimated from the amplification of reference gene primers within the assay. To quantify the absolute abundance of each unique TCRbeta CDR3 rearrangement, sequence reads were collapsed and filtered. For each sample, productive Simpson clonality was calculated as the square root of Simpson's diversity index over productive rearrangements. In its TCRdb copy, this immuneACCESS table keeps in-frame sequences only and misses some clones. Where compared with another copy, unresolved V genes explain less than half of these, and the others have no known cause. For V, J and clone size, that table is used; D and trimming come from the DNA. The sample contains approximately 290,000 clones, roughly 87% of them found a single time. The ten largest clones take up about 2% of the sample.

Each collaborating institution followed its own protocols to collect whole blood in K2EDTA tubes. Collaborator samples were shipped for TCRbeta analysis as frozen whole blood, isolated PBMCs, or DNA extracted from either sample type. The sample originates from a study of blood T cell repertoires in COVID-19 (dated by TCRdb to 2018 to 2021). A note on the overall study: Collaborator samples came from the United States, Italy and Spain and covered acute and convalescent phases of COVID-19. The prospective study material was composed of cDNA or gDNA derived from T cells, B-cell-depleted T cells, or PBMCs. Deeply sampled blood TCRbeta repertoires from subjects exposed to, actively infected with, or recovered from COVID-19 were included in the dataset. A freely available public database, intended as a resource for researchers studying the immune response to SARS-CoV-2, is where the repertoires were released. Samples came from the ongoing ImmuneRACE study (first 160 participants) plus 1,254 subjects from 6 global collaborators. A de-identified subject ID, COVID-19 status, age in years and sex were almost always included in the sample metadata. Where available, HLA class I and class II types were taken from metadata supplied by the sample provider and were not determined by assay-based typing.

From a lookup of the germline V gene, CDR1 and CDR2 are LGHNA and YNFKEQ. Inclusive of the bounding cysteine and phenylalanine, the CDR3 is 15 residues long. Here the CDR3 DNA is all that survives: 45 bases in frame from base 1. V lost 5 bases and J lost 1 base, and the count of bases not matched to a germline gene is 5. The paper's findings and limits, for the study overall: Clinical and demographic metadata were provided uncurated, with the amount varying by source and participant.

The sequenced material came from peripheral blood. The sequence was collected from a man younger than 35 with active or convalescent COVID-19. Recombination linked TRBV4-2 to TRBJ2-3, with 8 bases matching TRBD1. The nucleotides are TGTGCCAGCAGCTTTGAGGACAGGGGCACAGATACGCAGTATTTT. Protein translation: CASSFEDRGTDTQYF.